This entry features one TCR beta chain sequence. What it binds is unknown. The data originate from a study of early stage breast cancer tumors. Whole-study findings and limits: Tumors had roughly 2.4-fold higher T cell density and higher clonality than adjacent normal breast tissue.

Germline V CDR1 and CDR2: SGHVS, FQNEAQ. The length of the CDR3 is 14 residues. Trimming stripped 5 bases from V and 5 bases from J, with 15 bases between. The data were produced by immunoSEQ multiplex PCR, yet TCRdb's version contains in-frame clones alone and is incomplete. Among about 21,000 clones listed, 75% to 80% were seen once. The TCR originated in a person in their 60s with breast cancer. The sample taken for sequencing was blood. This chain joins TRBV7-8 and TRBJ2-5; D unresolved. The CDR3 region has the DNA TGTGCCAGCAGCCGCGATGGTCATTTCGAGACCCAGTACTTC. Amino acids: CASSRDGHFETQYF.